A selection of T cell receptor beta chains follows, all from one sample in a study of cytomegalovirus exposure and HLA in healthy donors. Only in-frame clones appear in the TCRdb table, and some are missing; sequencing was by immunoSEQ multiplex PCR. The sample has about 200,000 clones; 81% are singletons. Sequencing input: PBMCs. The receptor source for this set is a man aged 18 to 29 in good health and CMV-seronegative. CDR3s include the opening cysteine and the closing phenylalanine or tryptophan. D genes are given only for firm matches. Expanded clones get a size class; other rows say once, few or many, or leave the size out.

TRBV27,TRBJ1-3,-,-,TGTGCCAGCAGTTTAGCGGCGGCCGGCTCTGGAAACACCATATATTTT,CASSLAAAGSGNTIYF
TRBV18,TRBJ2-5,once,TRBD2,TGTGCCAGCTCATCCGGACTAGCGGAAGAGACCCAGTACTTC,CASSSGLAEETQYF
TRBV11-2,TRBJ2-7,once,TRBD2,TGTGCCAGCAGCCCGAGACTAGCGGGGGAGATCTACGAGCAGTACTTC,CASSPRLAGEIYEQYF
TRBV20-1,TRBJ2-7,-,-,TGCAGTGCTGCACCGCGTTTGGAGCAGTACTTC,CSAAPRLEQYF
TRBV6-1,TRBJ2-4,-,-,TGTGCCAGCAGTGAATTGGAGGCCCGGCCCACGCCAAACATTCAGTACTTC,CASSELEARPTPNIQYF
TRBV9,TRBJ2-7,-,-,TGTGCCAGCAGCGTAGAACAGGACCCCTACGAGCAGTACTTC,CASSVEQDPYEQYF
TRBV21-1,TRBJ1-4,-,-,TGTGCCAGCAGCCCGGGACTCCAGAATGAAAAACTGTTTTTT,CASSPGLQNEKLFF
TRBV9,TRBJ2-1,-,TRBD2,TGTGCCAGCAGCCTACGGGTAGCGGGGGGTTTCAATGAGCAGTTCTTC,CASSLRVAGGFNEQFF
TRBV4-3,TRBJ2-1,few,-,TGCGCCAGCAGCCAAGATACCGGGGGCTCCTACAATGAGCAGTTCTTC,CASSQDTGGSYNEQFF
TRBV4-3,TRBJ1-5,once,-,TGCGCCAGCAGCCAAAGCAGTTTCGGCAGGATAGACAATCAGCCCCAGCATTTT,CASSQSSFGRIDNQPQHF
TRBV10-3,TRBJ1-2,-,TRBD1,TGTGCCATCAGTGAGTTCGTCGGGACAGATGGCTACACCTTC,CAISEFVGTDGYTF
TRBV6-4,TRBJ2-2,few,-,TGTGCCAGCAAGGACCCGACTAGAGACACCGGGGAGCTGTTTTTT,CASKDPTRDTGELFF
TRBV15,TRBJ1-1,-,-,TGTGCCACCAGCAGAGGAAACGGGAAGAACACTGAAGCTTTCTTT,CATSRGNGKNTEAFF
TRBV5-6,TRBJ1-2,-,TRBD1,TGTGCCAGCAGCCCCGTGGGACAGTTAATGGGAGGCTACACCTTC,CASSPVGQLMGGYTF
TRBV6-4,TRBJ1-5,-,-,TGTGCCAGCAGTGACCTTGGAGGAGGCGGCCAGCCCCAGCATTTT,CASSDLGGGGQPQHF
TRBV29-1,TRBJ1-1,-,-,TGCAGCGTCCGGGACTCTGGGCCTGAAGCTTTCTTT,CSVRDSGPEAFF
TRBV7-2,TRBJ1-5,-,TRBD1,TGTGCCAGCAGCCGACAGGGGTACAATCAGCCCCAGCATTTT,CASSRQGYNQPQHF
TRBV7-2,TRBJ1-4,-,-,TGTGCCAGCAGCTTAGGTCCACAAAGGGGAAAACTGTTTTTT,CASSLGPQRGKLFF
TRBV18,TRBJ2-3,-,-,TGTGCCAGCTCACCACCGGGCGTTACGCAGTATTTT,CASSPPGVTQYF
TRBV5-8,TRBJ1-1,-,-,TGTGCCAGCAGCTTAGAGGAAGCTTTCTTT,CASSLEEAFF
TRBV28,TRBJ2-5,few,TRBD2,TGTGCCAGCAGTTTAGAGCTAGCGGGGTTACAAGAGACCCAGTACTTC,CASSLELAGLQETQYF
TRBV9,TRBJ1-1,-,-,TGTGCCAGCAGCGTAGTAGCGGCAGTGGACACTGAAGCTTTCTTT,CASSVVAAVDTEAFF
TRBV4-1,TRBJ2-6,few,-,TGCGCCAGCAGCCAAGCGCTCGGAGCGGAGAGCTCTGGGGCCAACGTCCTGACTTTC,CASSQALGAESSGANVLTF
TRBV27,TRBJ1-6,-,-,TGTGCCAGCAGTTTAGGGGGACAAATGTACGGATCACCCCTCCACTTT,CASSLGGQMYGSPLHF
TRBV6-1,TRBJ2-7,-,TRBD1,TGTGCCAGCAGTTCCGGACAGGGAAAAAACGAGCAGTACTTC,CASSSGQGKNEQYF
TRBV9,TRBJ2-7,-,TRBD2,TGTGCCAGCAGCGGGAGAGGACTAGCGGGGGACGAGCAGTACTTC,CASSGRGLAGDEQYF
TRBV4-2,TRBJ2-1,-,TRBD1,TGTGCCAGCAGCTCGGAAACAGGGGCCCGAGGTGAGCAGTTCTTC,CASSSETGARGEQFF
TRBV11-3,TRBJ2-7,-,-,TGTGCCAGCAGGTCAACAGCCTACGAGCAGTACTTC,CASRSTAYEQYF
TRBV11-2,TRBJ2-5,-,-,TGTGCCAGCAGCTTAGGGCGTGGGGGCCCTCGTAACCAAGAGACCCAGTACTTC,CASSLGRGGPRNQETQYF